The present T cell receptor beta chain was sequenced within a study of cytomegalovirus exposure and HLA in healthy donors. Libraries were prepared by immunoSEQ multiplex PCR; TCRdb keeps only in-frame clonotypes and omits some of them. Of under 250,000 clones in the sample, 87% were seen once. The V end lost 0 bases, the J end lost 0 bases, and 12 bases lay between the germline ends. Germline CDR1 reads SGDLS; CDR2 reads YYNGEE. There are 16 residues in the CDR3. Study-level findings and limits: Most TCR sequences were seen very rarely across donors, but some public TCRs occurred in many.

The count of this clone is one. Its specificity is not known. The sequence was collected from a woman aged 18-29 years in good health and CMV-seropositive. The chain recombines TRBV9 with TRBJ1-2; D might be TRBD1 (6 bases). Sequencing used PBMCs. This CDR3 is CASSVGGQSANYGYTF. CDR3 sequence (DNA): TGTGCCAGCAGCGTAGGAGGACAGTCAGCTAACTATGGCTACACCTTC.